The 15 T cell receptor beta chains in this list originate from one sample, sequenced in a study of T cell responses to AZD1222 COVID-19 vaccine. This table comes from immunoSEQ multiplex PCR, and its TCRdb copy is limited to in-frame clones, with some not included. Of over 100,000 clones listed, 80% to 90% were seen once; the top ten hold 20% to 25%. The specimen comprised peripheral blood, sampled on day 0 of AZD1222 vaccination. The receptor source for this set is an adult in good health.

The CDR3 loop is CASSQERTTPTYEQYF. The CDR3 bases are TGCGCCAGCAGCCAAGAAAGGACTACCCCCACCTACGAGCAGTACTTC. The chain has TRBV4-3 and TRBJ2-7; TRBD2 might be the D (6 bases). Germline V CDR1 and CDR2: LGHNA, YSLEER. The CDR3 extends over 16 amino acids. V was shortened by 0 bases and J by 2 bases, with 14 bases between the two germline ends.

This chain's CDR3 is CASSFSGGWRQPQHF. CDR3 bases: TGTGCCAGCAGTTTCAGCGGGGGTTGGCGTCAGCCCCAGCATTTT. This chain uses TRBV28 with TRBJ1-5, with a tentative D call TRBD1 (5 bases). The CDR3 is 15 residues long. The ends were cut back, 3 bases at V and 6 bases at J, with 15 bases in the middle. Germline CDR1 is MDHEN and CDR2 is SYDVKM.

The CDR3 coding sequence is TGCGCCAGCCACCGAGGCCACGGGAATTCACCCCTCCACTTT. Protein: CASHRGHGNSPLHF. The chain employs TRBV4-1 and TRBJ1-6; D is uncertain. Between the trimmed V and J ends, which lost 8 bases and 7 bases, there was a span of 15 bases. The CDR3 consists of 14 residues. Germline-derived CDR1 and CDR2 are MGHRA and YSYEKL.

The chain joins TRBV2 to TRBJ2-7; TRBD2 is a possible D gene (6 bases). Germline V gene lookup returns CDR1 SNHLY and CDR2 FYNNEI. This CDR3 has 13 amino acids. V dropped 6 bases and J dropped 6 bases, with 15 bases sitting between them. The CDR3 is CASSPWGVGEQYF. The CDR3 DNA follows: TGTGCCAGCAGCCCCTGGGGGGTAGGCGAGCAGTACTTC. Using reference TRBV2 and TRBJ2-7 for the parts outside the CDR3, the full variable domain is EPEVTQTPSHQVTQMGQEVILRCVPISNHLYFYWYRQILGQKVEFLVSFYNNEISEKSEIFDDQFSVERPDGSNFTLKIRSTKLEDSAMYFCASSPWGVGEQYFGPGTRLTVT.

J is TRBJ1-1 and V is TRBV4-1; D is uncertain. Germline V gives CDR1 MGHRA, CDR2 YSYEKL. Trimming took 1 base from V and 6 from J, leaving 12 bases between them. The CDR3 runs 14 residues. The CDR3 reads CASSQVTISAEAFF. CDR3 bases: TGCGCCAGCAGCCAAGTAACAATTTCTGCTGAAGCTTTCTTT.

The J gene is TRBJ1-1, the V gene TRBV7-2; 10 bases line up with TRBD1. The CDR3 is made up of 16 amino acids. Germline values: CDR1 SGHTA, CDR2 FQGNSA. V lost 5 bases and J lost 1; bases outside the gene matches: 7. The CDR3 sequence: CASSPDRGGRNTEAFF. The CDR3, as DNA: TGTGCCAGCAGCCCGGACAGGGGGGGTAGGAACACTGAAGCTTTCTTT.

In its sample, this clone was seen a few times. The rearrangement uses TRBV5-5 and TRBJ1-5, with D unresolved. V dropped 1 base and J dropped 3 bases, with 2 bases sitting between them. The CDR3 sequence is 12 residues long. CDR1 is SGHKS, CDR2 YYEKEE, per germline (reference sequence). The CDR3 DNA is TGTGCCAGCAGCTTGTACAATCAGCCCCAGCATTTT. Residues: CASSLYNQPQHF. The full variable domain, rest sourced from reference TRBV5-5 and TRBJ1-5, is DAGVTQSPTHLIKTRGQQVTLRCSPISGHKSVSWYQQVLGQGPQFIFQYYEKEERGRGNFPDRFSARQFPNYSSELNVNALLLGDSALYLCASSLYNQPQHFGDGTRLSIL.

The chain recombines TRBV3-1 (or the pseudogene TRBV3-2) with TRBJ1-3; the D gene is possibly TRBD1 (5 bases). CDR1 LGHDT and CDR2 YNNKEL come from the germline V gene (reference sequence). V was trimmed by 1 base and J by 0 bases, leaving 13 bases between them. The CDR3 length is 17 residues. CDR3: CASSQVTGLPSGNTIYF. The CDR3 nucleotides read TGTGCCAGCAGCCAAGTAACGGGGCTCCCCTCTGGAAACACCATATATTTT.

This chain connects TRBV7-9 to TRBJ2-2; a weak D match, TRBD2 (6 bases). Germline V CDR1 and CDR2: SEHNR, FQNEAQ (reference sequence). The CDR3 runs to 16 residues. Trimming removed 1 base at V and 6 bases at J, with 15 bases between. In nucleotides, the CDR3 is TGTGCCAGCAGCTTAGGTGCGGGGCCGGTCGCCGGGGAGCTGTTTTTT. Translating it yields CASSLGAGPVAGELFF.

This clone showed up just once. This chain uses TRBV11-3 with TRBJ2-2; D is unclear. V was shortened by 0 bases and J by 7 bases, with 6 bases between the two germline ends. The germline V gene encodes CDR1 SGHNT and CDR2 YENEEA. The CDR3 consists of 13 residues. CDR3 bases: TGTGCCAGCAGCTTAGATTCGGACGGGGAGCTGTTTTTT. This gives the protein CASSLDSDGELFF.

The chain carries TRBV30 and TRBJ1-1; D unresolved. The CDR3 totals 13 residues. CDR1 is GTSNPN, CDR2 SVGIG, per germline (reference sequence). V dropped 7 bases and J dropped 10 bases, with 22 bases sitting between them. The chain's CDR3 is CASELDRRVGAFF. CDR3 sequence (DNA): TGTGCCTCTGAATTAGACCGAAGGGTTGGAGCTTTCTTT.

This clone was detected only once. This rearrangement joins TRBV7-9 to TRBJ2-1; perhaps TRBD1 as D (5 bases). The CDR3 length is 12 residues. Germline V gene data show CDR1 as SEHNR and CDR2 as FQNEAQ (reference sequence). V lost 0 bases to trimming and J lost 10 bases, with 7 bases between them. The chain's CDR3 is CASSLATAEQFF. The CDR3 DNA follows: TGTGCCAGCAGCTTAGCGACAGCGGAGCAGTTCTTC.

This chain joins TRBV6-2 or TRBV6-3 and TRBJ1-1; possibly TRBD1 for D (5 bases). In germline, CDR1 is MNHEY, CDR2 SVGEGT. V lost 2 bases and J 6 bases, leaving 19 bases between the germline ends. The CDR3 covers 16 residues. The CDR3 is CASSYGLAGRISEAFF. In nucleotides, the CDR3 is TGTGCCAGCAGTTACGGATTGGCAGGGAGGATTTCTGAAGCTTTCTTT.

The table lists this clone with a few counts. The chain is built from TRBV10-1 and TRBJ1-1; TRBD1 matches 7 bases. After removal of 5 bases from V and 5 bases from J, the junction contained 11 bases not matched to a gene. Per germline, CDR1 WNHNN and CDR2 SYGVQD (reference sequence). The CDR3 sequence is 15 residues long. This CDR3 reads CASSMSAGGDTEAFF. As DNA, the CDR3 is TGCGCCAGCAGTATGTCCGCAGGGGGAGATACTGAAGCTTTCTTT.

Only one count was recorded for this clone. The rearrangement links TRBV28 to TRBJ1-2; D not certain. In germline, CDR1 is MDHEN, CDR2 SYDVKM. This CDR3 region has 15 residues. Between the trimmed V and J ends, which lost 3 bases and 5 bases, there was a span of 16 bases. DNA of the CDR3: TGTGCCAGCAGTTTGAACAGCTCCCCGGGGTATGGCTACACCTTC. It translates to CASSLNSSPGYGYTF.